The 10 T cell receptor beta chains below come from one sample, sequenced in a study of ipilimumab plus nivolumab after autologous stem cell transplantation. Profiling relied on immunoSEQ multiplex PCR, and the TCRdb table lists in-frame clones only, not all of them. The profile shows about 1,700 clones, 65% to 90% of them singletons. The material was PBMCs, obtained in a trial of ipilimumab plus nivolumab as post-transplant consolidation. The receptors stem from a female donor with multiple myeloma.

This clone was observed a single time. CDR3 in amino acids: CASSLGTQGQRTDTQYF. The CDR3 DNA is TGCGCCAGCAGCTTGGGTACTCAGGGACAGCGCACAGATACGCAGTATTTT. This chain joins TRBV5-1 and TRBJ2-3, with TRBD1 matching over 7 bases. This CDR3 is built from 17 residues. The junction had 8 bases not matched to a gene; V was cut back by 0 bases and J by 1 base. The V gene's germline CDR1 is SGHRS and CDR2 YFSETQ.

This clone has a single count. The rearrangement links TRBV6-1 to TRBJ2-3; possibly TRBD1 or TRBD2 for D (5 bases each). The CDR3 has 17 amino acids. Germline lookup yields CDR1 MNHNS and CDR2 SASEGT. Trimming removed 0 bases at V and 4 bases at J, with 17 bases between. CDR3 nucleotides: TGTGCCAGCAGTGAAGCCGAGAGGGGAAGCCCCCCAGATACGCAGTATTTT. The encoded protein is CASSEAERGSPPDTQYF.

J is TRBJ2-7 and V is TRBV15; D might be TRBD2 (6 bases). The V end was cut by 0 bases, the J end by 8 bases, with 11 bases between. The germline gives CDR1 LNHNV, CDR2 YYDKDF (reference sequence). The CDR3 spans 13 residues. The CDR3 DNA is TGTGCCACCAGCAGAGATTGGACTAATAAGCAGTACTTC. Its translation: CATSRDWTNKQYF.

The J gene is TRBJ2-3, the V gene TRBV7-8; TRBD2 matches 10 bases. The junction had 1 base not matched to a gene; V was cut back by 1 base and J by 3 bases. Germline assignment: CDR1 SGHVS and CDR2 FQNEAQ. The CDR3 is 15 amino acids. The CDR3 is CASSLGSGRTDTQYF. The CDR3 DNA reads TGTGCCAGCAGCTTAGGTAGCGGGAGGACAGATACGCAGTATTTT.

The J gene is TRBJ2-7, the V gene TRBV28; tentatively, D is TRBD2 (6 bases). Germline V CDR1 and CDR2: MDHEN, SYDVKM. The CDR3 totals 13 residues. V lost 7 bases and J lost 5, with 15 bases in between. CDR3 sequence (DNA): TGTGCCAGCACCAATGACCGGGGGAACGAGCAGTACTTC. Its translation is CASTNDRGNEQYF. The whole variable domain, filled in from reference TRBV28 and TRBJ2-7, reads DVKVTQSSRYLVKRTGEKVFLECVQDMDHENMFWYRQDPGLGLRLIYFSYDVKMKEKGDIPEGYSVSREKKERFSLILESASTNQTSMYLCASTNDRGNEQYFGPGTRLTVT.

The rearrangement links TRBV7-9 to TRBJ2-7; D uncertain. This CDR3 is built from 14 residues. The germline V gene encodes CDR1 SEHNR and CDR2 FQNEAQ (reference sequence). Between the trimmed V and J ends, which lost 5 bases and 1 base, there was a span of 12 bases. Here the CDR3 reads CASSDPVGSYEQYF. CDR3 coding DNA: TGTGCCAGCAGCGACCCGGTGGGGTCCTACGAGCAGTACTTC.

V is TRBV10-3 and J is TRBJ2-1; D remains ambiguous. Trimming shortened V by 6 bases and J by 5 bases, and 5 bases separated the two germline ends. The germline V gene encodes CDR1 ENHRY and CDR2 SYGVKD. The CDR3 length is 11 residues. In nucleotides, the CDR3 is TGTGCCATCAGGCGTAACAATGAGCAGTTCTTC. The encoded protein is CAIRRNNEQFF.

V usage is TRBV4-1 and J usage is TRBJ1-1; D uncertain. CDR3 length equals 15 residues. Per the germline V gene, CDR1 is MGHRA and CDR2 is YSYEKL. V lost 0 bases and J 6 bases, leaving 14 bases between the germline ends. The CDR3 loop reads CASSQEERLGAEAFF. CDR3 bases: TGCGCCAGCAGCCAAGAGGAGCGACTGGGTGCTGAAGCTTTCTTT.

The rearrangement uses TRBV5-8 and TRBJ2-6; 7 bases are shared with TRBD1. The length of the CDR3 is 17 residues. Germline lookup yields CDR1 SGHTS and CDR2 YDEGEE. The V and J ends lost 3 bases and 1 base, in that order; junction bases with no gene match: 7. CDR3 sequence: CASSWTTGWSGANVLTF. CDR3 nucleotide sequence: TGTGCCAGCAGCTGGACGACAGGGTGGTCTGGGGCCAACGTCCTGACTTTC. The full variable domain, rest sourced from reference TRBV5-8 and TRBJ2-6, is EAGVTQSPTHLIKTRGQQATLRCSPISGHTSVYWYQQALGLGLQFLLWYDEGEERNRGNFPPRFSGRQFPNYSSELNVNALELEDSALYLCASSWTTGWSGANVLTFGAGSRLTVL.

The J gene is TRBJ2-5, the V gene TRBV5-1; TRBD1 or TRBD2 may be the D gene (5 bases each). The end of the DNA aligns better with TRBJ2-7, so the J call may be wrong. The CDR3 has 16 amino acids. CDR1 SGHRS and CDR2 YFSETQ come from the germline V gene. The CDR3 sequence is CASSLSERARGYEQYF. CDR3 nucleotides: TGCGCCAGCAGCCTCTCAGAGAGGGCTAGGGGCTACGAGCAGTACTTC.